What follows describes a single T cell receptor beta chain. Its antigen is not known. The data are from a study of blood T cells in healthy people across ages. Study results and caveats: The percentage of naive T cells correlated strongly with TCR beta diversity. Donor CMV infection status was unknown, possibly confounding age-related changes in expanded clonotypes.

Using a J-beta primer mix together with a sample-barcoded 5' primer, a second PCR was run for roughly 6 to 11 cycles. Through a template-switch adaptor with 12 random nucleotides, each cDNA molecule received a tag. TCRdb called the 5' RACE reads again in MiXCR, with one record for every CDR3 protein. The repertoire includes 1.5 million to 2 million distinct CDR3 sequences, roughly two fifths of them detected once, and roughly 23% sits in the top ten. Peripheral blood from each donor was collected in a volume of 9.5 to 10 milliliters. Losses at the gene ends were 5 bases for V and 5 bases for J; bases not matched to a gene: 9. Germline lookup yields CDR1 SEHNR and CDR2 FQNEAQ (reference sequence). The length of the CDR3 is 15 residues.

Sequenced: blood. The V and J genes are TRBV7-9 and TRBJ2-7; 10 bases match TRBD1. This clonotype originated in a human donor in good health. The CDR3 sequence is CASSRTGTGADEQYF. CDR3 sequence (DNA): TGTGCCAGCAGCAGAACCGGGACAGGGGCAGACGAGCAGTACTTC.